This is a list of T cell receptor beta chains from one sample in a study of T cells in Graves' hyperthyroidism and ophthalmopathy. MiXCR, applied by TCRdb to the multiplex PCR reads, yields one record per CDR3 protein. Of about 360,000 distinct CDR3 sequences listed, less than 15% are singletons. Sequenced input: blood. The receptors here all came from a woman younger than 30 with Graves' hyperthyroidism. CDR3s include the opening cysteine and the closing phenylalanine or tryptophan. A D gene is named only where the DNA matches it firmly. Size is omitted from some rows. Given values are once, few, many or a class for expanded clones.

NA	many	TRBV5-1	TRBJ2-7	CASSLAGSPHEQYF	TGCGCCAGCAGCTTGGCCGGGAGTCCGCACGAGCAGTACTTC
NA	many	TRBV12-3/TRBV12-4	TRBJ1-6	CASSPGGIGSPLHF	TGTGCCAGCAGCCCAGGAGGCATAGGCTCACCCCTCCACTTT
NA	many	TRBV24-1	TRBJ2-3	CATSDSYNTGPDTQYF	TGTGCCACCAGTGATTCATACAACACGGGTCCAGATACGCAGTATTTT
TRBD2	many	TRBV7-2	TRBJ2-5	CATLIPSGSNQETQYF	TGTGCCACCTTAATTCCTAGCGGGTCAAACCAAGAGACCCAGTACTTC
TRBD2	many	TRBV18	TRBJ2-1	CASSIVPSGSPLNEQFF	TGTGCCAGCTCCATCGTCCCTAGCGGGAGCCCCCTCAATGAGCAGTTCTTC
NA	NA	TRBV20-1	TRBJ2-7	CSASGPSYEQYF	TGCAGTGCTAGTGGCCCCTCCTACGAGCAGTACTTC
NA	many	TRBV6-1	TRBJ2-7	CASSQGHPKGLYEQYF	TGTGCCAGCAGTCAGGGACATCCTAAAGGCTTATACGAGCAGTACTTC
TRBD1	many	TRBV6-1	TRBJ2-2	CASSRDRVNTGELFF	TGTGCCAGCAGCAGGGACAGGGTGAACACCGGGGAGCTGTTTTTT
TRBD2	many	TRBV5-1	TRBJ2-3	CASSLVGLAHNPDTQYF	TGCGCCAGCAGCTTGGTGGGACTAGCGCATAACCCAGATACGCAGTATTTT
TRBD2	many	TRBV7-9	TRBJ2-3	CASSLKFGLAPLGGRVADTQYF	TGTGCCAGCAGCTTAAAGTTCGGACTAGCGCCCTTAGGGGGCAGAGTCGCAGATACGCAGTATTTT
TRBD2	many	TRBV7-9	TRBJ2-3	CASPMGGVVADTQYF	TGTGCCAGCCCTATGGGGGGGGTCGTCGCAGATACGCAGTATTTT
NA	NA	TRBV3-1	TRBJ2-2	CASSQPNTGELFF	TGTGCCAGCAGCCAACCTAACACCGGGGAGCTGTTTTTT
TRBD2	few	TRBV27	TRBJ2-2	CASSPSYGGLAGPNTGELFF	TGTGCCAGCAGCCCCTCGTACGGGGGACTAGCCGGCCCGAACACCGGGGAGCTGTTTTTT
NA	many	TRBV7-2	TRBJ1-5	CASSLAGYQPQHF	TGTGCCAGCAGCTTAGCAGGCTATCAGCCCCAGCATTTT
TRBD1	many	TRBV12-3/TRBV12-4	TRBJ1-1	CASSLWQGAPVEAFF	TGTGCCAGCAGTTTGTGGCAGGGGGCCCCCGTTGAAGCTTTCTTT
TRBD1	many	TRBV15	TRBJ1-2	CATSRDRDRGYGYTF	TGTGCCACCAGCAGAGACCGGGACAGGGGCTATGGCTACACCTTC
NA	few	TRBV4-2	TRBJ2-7	CASSQERSRGSSYEQYF	TGTGCCAGCAGCCAAGAACGGTCGAGGGGGAGCTCCTACGAGCAGTACTTC
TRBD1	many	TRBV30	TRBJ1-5	CAWRGGQGAIGSNQPQHF	TGTGCCTGGAGAGGGGGACAGGGGGCGATAGGTAGCAATCAGCCCCAGCATTTT
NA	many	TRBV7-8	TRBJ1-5	CASSERGGSQVQPQHF	TGTGCCAGCAGCGAAAGGGGGGGGAGTCAGGTTCAGCCCCAGCATTTT
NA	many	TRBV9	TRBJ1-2	CASSGQVLNYGYTF	TGTGCCAGCAGCGGACAGGTTCTGAACTATGGCTACACCTTC
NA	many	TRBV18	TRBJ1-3	CASSPRSSGNTIYF	TGTGCCAGCTCACCGCGGTCCTCTGGAAACACCATATATTTT
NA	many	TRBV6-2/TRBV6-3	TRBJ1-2	CASSRHRLSGPSGGYTF	TGTGCCAGCAGCCGCCACCGCCTTTCGGGACCTTCAGGGGGCTACACCTTC
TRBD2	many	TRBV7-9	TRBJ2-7	CASSGGGPSLSSYEQYF	TGTGCCAGCAGTGGCGGGGGACCCTCCCTGAGCTCCTACGAGCAGTACTTC
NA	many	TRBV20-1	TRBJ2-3	CSAVQGTSTDTQYF	TGCAGTGCTGTACAGGGGACTAGCACAGATACGCAGTATTTT
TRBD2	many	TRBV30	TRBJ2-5	CAWRLAGQETQYF	TGTGCCTGGAGGCTAGCGGGGCAAGAGACCCAGTACTTC
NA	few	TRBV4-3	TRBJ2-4	CASSQGWVGRTVAKNIQYF	TGCGCCAGCAGCCAAGGTTGGGTGGGTAGAACAGTAGCCAAAAACATTCAGTACTTC
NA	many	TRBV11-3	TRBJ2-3	CASSHRDLGDGTDTQYF	TGTGCCAGCAGCCACCGGGACCTTGGGGACGGCACAGATACGCAGTATTTT
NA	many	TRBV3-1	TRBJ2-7	CASSQAGLASSEQYF	TGTGCCAGCAGCCAAGCGGGGCTAGCCAGTTCCGAGCAGTACTTC
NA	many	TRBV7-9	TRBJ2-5	CASSLVQGREETQYF	TGTGCCAGCAGCTTAGTACAGGGGAGGGAGGAGACCCAGTACTTC
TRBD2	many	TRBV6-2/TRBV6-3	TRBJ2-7	CASRISAGGRYEQYF	TGTGCCAGCAGAATCTCCGCGGGGGGCCGCTACGAGCAGTACTTC
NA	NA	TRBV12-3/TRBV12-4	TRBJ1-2	CASSLTGRGGYTF	TGTGCCAGCAGTTTAACAGGGAGGGGGGGCTACACCTTC
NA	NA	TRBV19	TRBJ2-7	CASSISGDEQYF	TGTGCCAGTAGTATCTCTGGGGACGAGCAGTACTTC
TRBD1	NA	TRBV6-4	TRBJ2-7	CASSPEGGSLYEQYF	TGTGCCAGCAGCCCCGAAGGGGGCAGCCTCTACGAGCAGTACTTC
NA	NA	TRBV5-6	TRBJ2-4	CASSLKGRFGVKDIQYF	TGTGCCAGCAGCTTGAAGGGACGATTTGGGGTAAAGGACATTCAGTACTTC
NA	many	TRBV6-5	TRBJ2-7	CASSYRDVSEQYF	TGTGCCAGCAGTTACAGGGATGTTAGCGAGCAGTACTTC
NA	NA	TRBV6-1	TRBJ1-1	CASRSQSEEAFF	TGTGCCAGCAGGAGCCAGAGTGAGGAAGCTTTCTTT
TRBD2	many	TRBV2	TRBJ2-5	CASREGIAGGPEETQYF	TGTGCCAGCAGGGAGGGAATAGCGGGAGGGCCTGAGGAGACCCAGTACTTC
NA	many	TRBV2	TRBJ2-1	CASRTSGSTNEQFF	TGTGCCAGCAGAACCAGCGGGTCTACAAATGAGCAGTTCTTC
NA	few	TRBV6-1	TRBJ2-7	CASTQDGPYEQYF	TGTGCCAGCACGCAGGACGGACCTTACGAGCAGTACTTC
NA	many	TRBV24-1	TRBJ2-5	CATRGGAQETQYF	TGTGCCACCAGGGGGGGGGCCCAAGAGACCCAGTACTTC
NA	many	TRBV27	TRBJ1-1	CASSPPSPEGHDTEAFF	TGTGCCAGCAGTCCCCCCTCCCCCGAGGGTCATGACACTGAAGCTTTCTTT
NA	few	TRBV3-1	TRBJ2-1	CASSQVVSYNEQFF	TGTGCCAGCAGCCAAGTGGTCTCCTACAATGAGCAGTTCTTC
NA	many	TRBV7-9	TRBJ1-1	CASSPSVTEAFF	TGTGCCAGCAGCCCATCGGTCACTGAAGCTTTCTTT
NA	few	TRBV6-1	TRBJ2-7	CASSEAQAAPYEQYF	TGTGCCAGCAGTGAAGCCCAGGCAGCCCCCTACGAGCAGTACTTC
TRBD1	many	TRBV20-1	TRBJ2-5	CSVTSAQGEQETQYF	TGCAGTGTTACCTCCGCCCAGGGGGAGCAAGAGACCCAGTACTTC
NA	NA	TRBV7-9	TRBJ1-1	CASSGTPGPNTEAFF	TGTGCCAGCAGCGGGACTCCGGGGCCGAACACTGAAGCTTTCTTT
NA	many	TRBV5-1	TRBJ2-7	CASSLTGSYEQYF	TGCGCCAGCAGCTTAACGGGCTCCTACGAGCAGTACTTC
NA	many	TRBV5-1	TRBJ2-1	CASSQGDAAYNEQFF	TGCGCCAGCAGCCAAGGGGACGCCGCCTACAATGAGCAGTTCTTC
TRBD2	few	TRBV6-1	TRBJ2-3	CASSPRGLAGGNTDTQYF	TGTGCCAGCAGTCCTCGAGGACTAGCGGGGGGTAATACAGATACGCAGTATTTT
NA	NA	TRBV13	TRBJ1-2	CASSLGRLYGYTF	TGTGCCAGCAGCTTGGGGCGTCTCTATGGCTACACCTTC
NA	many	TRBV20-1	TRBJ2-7	CSVPRGGNEQYF	TGCAGTGTCCCCAGGGGGGGGAACGAGCAGTACTTC
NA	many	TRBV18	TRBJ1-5	CASSPGWDQPQHF	TGTGCCAGCTCACCAGGGTGGGATCAGCCCCAGCATTTT
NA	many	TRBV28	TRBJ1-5	CASTLGGSNQPQHF	TGTGCCAGCACGTTGGGGGGTAGCAATCAGCCCCAGCATTTT
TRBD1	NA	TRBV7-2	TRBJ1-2	CASAEQGAIGGYTF	TGTGCCAGCGCCGAACAGGGGGCGATTGGTGGCTACACCTTC
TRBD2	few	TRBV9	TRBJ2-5	CASSVALAAETQYF	TGTGCCAGCAGCGTAGCCCTAGCGGCGGAGACCCAGTACTTC
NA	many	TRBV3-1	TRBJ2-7	CASSQGRGLAYGEQYF	TGTGCCAGCAGCCAAGGTCGGGGGCTAGCGTACGGCGAGCAGTACTTC
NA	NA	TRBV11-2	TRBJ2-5	CASSFGQGTQYF	TGTGCCAGCAGCTTTGGGCAGGGGACCCAGTACTTC
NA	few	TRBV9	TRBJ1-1	CASSGGGGVGTLSTEAFF	TGTGCCAGCAGCGGCGGAGGGGGGGTGGGTACGTTGTCCACTGAAGCTTTCTTT